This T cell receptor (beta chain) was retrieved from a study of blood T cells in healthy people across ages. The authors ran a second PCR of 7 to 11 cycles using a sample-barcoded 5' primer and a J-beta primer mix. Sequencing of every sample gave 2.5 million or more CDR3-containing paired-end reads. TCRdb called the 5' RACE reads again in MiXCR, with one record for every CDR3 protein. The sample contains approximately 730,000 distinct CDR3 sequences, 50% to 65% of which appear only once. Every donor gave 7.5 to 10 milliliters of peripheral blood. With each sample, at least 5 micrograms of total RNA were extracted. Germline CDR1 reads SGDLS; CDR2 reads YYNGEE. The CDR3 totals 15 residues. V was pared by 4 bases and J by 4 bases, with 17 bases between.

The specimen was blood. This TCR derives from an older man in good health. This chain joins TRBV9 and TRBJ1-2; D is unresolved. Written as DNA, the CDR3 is TGTGCCAGCAGCCCAGACCCCTTGGGTGGCTATGGCTACACCTTC. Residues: CASSPDPLGGYGYTF. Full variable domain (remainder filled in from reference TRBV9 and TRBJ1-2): DSGVTQTPKHLITATGQRVTLRCSPRSGDLSVYWYQQSLDQGLQFLIQYYNGEERAKGNILERFSAQQFPDLHSELNLSSLELGDSALYFCASSPDPLGGYGYTFGSGTRLTVV.